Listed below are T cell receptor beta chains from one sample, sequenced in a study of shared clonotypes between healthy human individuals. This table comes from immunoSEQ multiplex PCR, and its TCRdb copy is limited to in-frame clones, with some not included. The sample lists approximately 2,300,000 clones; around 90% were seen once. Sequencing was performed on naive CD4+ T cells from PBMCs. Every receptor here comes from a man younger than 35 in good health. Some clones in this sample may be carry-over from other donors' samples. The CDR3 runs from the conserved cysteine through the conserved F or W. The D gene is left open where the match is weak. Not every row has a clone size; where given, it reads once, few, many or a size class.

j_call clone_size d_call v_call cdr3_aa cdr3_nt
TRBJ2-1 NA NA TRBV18 CASSPRAGPGNEQFF TGTGCCAGCTCACCACGGGCCGGCCCAGGGAATGAGCAGTTCTTC
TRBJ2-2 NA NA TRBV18 CASSPRIQGAANTGELFF TGTGCCAGCTCACCACGAATTCAAGGGGCGGCGAACACCGGGGAGCTGTTTTTT
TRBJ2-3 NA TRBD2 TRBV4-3 CASSQESSSGRYADTQYF TGCGCCAGCAGCCAAGAATCGAGTAGCGGGAGATATGCAGATACGCAGTATTTT
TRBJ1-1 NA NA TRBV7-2 CASSLNPGDVAFF TGTGCCAGCAGCTTAAACCCCGGGGACGTAGCTTTCTTT
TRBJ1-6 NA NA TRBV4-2 CASSQDGNRDYNSPLHF TGTGCCAGCAGCCAAGATGGGAACAGGGACTATAATTCACCCCTCCACTTT
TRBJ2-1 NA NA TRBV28 CASSLVGTEQFF TGTGCCAGCAGTTTAGTAGGCACTGAGCAGTTCTTC
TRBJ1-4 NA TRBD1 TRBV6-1 CASSRLIQGEKLFF TGTGCCAGCAGTCGCTTAATACAGGGGGAAAAACTGTTTTTT
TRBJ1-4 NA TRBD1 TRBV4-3 CASSQDGTGTNEKLFF TGCGCCAGCAGCCAGGATGGGACAGGGACTAATGAAAAACTGTTTTTT
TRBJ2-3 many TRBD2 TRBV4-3 CASSQGIAWREGRADTQYF TGCGCCAGCAGCCAAGGGATAGCTTGGCGGGAGGGTAGGGCAGATACGCAGTATTTT
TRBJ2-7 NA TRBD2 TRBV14 CASSRRTSTFDYEQYF TGTGCCAGCAGCCGGAGGACTAGCACTTTCGACTACGAGCAGTACTTC
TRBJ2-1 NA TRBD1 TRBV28 CASNPTGATSRYNEQFF TGTGCCAGCAATCCAACAGGGGCCACTTCCCGATACAATGAGCAGTTCTTC
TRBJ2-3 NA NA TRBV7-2 CASSLDTDTQYF TGTGCCAGCAGCTTAGATACGGATACGCAGTATTTT
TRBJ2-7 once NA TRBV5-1 CASSREGQTYEQYF TGCGCCAGCAGCCGAGAGGGACAAACCTACGAGCAGTACTTC
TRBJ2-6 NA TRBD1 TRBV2 CASTNRDRGLSGANVLTF TGTGCCAGCACCAACCGGGACAGGGGGCTTTCTGGGGCCAACGTCCTGACTTTC
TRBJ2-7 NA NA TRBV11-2 CASSLYSGRKYEQYF TGTGCCAGCAGCTTATATAGCGGCCGGAAATACGAGCAGTACTTC
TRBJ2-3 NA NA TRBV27 CASRRPGGDTQYF TGTGCCAGCAGAAGACCCGGGGGAGATACGCAGTATTTT
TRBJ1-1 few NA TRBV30 CAWTKGPNTEAFF TGTGCCTGGACTAAGGGCCCAAACACTGAAGCTTTCTTT
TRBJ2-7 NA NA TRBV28 CASSLGREQYF TGTGCCAGCAGTTTAGGCAGGGAGCAGTACTTC
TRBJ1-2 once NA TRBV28 CASSFRTWGGYTF TGTGCCAGCAGTTTTCGGACCTGGGGAGGCTACACCTTC
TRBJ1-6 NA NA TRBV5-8 CATAAGQNNSPLHF TGTGCCACCGCCGCTGGACAGAATAATTCACCCCTCCACTTT
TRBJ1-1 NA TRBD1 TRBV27 CASSPWDRSEAFF TGTGCCAGCAGTCCTTGGGACAGGAGTGAAGCTTTCTTT
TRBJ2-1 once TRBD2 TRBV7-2 CASSLRWASGSSYNEQFF TGTGCCAGCAGCTTAAGATGGGCTAGCGGGAGCTCCTACAATGAGCAGTTCTTC
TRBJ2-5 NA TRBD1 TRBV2 CASSASRTGEETQYF TGTGCCAGCAGTGCATCGAGGACAGGGGAAGAGACCCAGTACTTC
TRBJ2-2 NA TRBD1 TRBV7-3 CASSSVTGPGELFF TGTGCCAGCAGCTCAGTGACAGGGCCCGGGGAGCTGTTTTTT
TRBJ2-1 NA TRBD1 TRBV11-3 CASSLTTGSYNEQFF TGTGCCAGCAGTTTGACGACAGGGTCGTACAATGAGCAGTTCTTC
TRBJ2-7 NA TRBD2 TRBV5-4 CASSPGGQLSYEQYF TGTGCCAGCAGCCCGGGAGGTCAGCTCTCCTACGAGCAGTACTTC
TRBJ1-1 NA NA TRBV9 CASSSAVPATEAFF TGTGCCAGCAGCTCCGCGGTCCCGGCGACTGAAGCTTTCTTT
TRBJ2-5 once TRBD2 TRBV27 CASSSGLAGSETQYF TGTGCCAGCAGTTCCGGACTAGCGGGATCAGAGACCCAGTACTTC
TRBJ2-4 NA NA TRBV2 CASSESGSGNIQYF TGTGCCAGCAGTGAATCAGGGTCTGGAAACATTCAGTACTTC
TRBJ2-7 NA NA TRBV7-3 CASSPVPQVGEQYF TGTGCCAGCAGCCCCGTCCCCCAGGTAGGAGAGCAGTACTTC
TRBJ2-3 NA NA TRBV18 CASSPSPGGTDTQYF TGTGCCAGCTCACCCTCTCCTGGAGGCACAGATACGCAGTATTTT
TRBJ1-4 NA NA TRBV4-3 CASSQDLPRVDEKLFF TGCGCCAGCAGCCAAGATCTACCCAGGGTAGATGAAAAACTGTTTTTT